This T cell receptor beta chain derives from a study of shared clonotypes between healthy human individuals. Germline V lookup: CDR1 LGHNA, CDR2 YNFKEQ. The ends lost 4 bases at V and 4 bases at J; junction bases unmatched: 3. This CDR3 is 15 amino acids long. The authors ran the assay at deep level. Each subset's genomic DNA was shared equally among a number of immunoSEQ plates. The data were produced by immunoSEQ multiplex PCR, yet TCRdb's version contains in-frame clones alone and is incomplete. The table includes about 600,000 clones, around 78% detected once. This clone appeared once. Its antigen remains unidentified. Each sample came from a Caucasian adult donor living in Nashville, Tennessee. Study-level points and caveats: Researchers sampled blood only, noting tissue repertoires likely differ.

Sequenced sample: PBMCs. This receptor was obtained from a woman between 40 and 55 years old in good health. Some clones in this sample may be carry-over from other donors' samples. The genes are TRBV4-2 and TRBJ1-4, with 10 bases identical to TRBD1. The CDR3 DNA follows: TGTGCCAGCAGCCGACGGGACAGGGGTAATGAAAAACTGTTTTTT. Residues: CASSRRDRGNEKLFF.